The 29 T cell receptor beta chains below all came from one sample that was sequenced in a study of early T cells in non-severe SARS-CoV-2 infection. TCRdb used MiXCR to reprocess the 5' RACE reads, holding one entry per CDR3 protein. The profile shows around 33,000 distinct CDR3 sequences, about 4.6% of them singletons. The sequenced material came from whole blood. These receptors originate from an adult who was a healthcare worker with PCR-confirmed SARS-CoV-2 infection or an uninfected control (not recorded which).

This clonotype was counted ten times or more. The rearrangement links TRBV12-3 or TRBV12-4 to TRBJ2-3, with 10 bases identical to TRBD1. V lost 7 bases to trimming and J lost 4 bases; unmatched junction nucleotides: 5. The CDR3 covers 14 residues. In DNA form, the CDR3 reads TGTGCCAGCAAGACAGGGGGCAACGCAGATACGCAGTATTTT. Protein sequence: CASKTGGNADTQYF.

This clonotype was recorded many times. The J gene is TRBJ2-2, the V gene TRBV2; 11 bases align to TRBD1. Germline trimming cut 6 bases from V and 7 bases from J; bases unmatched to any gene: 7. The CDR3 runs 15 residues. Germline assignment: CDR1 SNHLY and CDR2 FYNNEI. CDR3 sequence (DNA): TGTGCCAGCAGCGCGGACAGGGGGCGGTTCGGGGAGCTGTTTTTT. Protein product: CASSADRGRFGELFF. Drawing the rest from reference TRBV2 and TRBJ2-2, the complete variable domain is EPEVTQTPSHQVTQMGQEVILRCVPISNHLYFYWYRQILGQKVEFLVSFYNNEISEKSEIFDDQFSVERPDGSNFTLKIRSTKLEDSAMYFCASSADRGRFGELFFGEGSRLTVL.

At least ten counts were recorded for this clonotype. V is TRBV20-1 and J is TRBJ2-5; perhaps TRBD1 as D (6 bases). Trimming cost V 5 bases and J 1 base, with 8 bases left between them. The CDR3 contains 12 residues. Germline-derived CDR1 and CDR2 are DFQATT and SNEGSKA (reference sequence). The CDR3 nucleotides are TGCAGTGCTGGGACAAGCCAAGAGACCCAGTACTTC. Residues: CSAGTSQETQYF.

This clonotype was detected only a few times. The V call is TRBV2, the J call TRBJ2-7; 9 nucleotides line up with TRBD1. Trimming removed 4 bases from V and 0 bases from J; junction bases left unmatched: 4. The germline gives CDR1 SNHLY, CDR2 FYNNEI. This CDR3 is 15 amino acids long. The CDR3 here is CASSGGQGSSYEQYF. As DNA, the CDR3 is TGTGCCAGCAGTGGCGGACAGGGGTCCTCCTACGAGCAGTACTTC.

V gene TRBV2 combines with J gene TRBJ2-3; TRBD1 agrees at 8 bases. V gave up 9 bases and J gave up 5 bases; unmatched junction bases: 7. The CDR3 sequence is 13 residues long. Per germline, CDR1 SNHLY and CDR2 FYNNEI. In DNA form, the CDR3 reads TGTGCCAGTTCCAGGGGGCGTAGAGATACGCAGTATTTT. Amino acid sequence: CASSRGRRDTQYF.

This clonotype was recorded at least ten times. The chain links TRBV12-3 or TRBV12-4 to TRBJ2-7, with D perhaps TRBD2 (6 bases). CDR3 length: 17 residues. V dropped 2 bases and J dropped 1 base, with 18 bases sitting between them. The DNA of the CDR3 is TGTGCCAGCAGTTTATGGGACTTCCGGTCTAAATCCTACGAGCAGTACTTC. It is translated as CASSLWDFRSKSYEQYF.

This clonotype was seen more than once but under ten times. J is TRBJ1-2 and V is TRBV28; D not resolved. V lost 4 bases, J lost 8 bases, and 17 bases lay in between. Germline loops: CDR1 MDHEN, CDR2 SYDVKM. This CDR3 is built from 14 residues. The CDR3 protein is CASSYAAEPRGYTF. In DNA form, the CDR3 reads TGTGCCAGCAGTTACGCCGCCGAACCCCGCGGCTACACCTTC.

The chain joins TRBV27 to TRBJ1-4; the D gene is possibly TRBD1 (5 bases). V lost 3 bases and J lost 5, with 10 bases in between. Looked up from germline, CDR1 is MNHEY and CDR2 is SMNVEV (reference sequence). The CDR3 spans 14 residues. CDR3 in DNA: TGTGCCAGCAGTTTTTGGCAGGGAAATGAAAAACTGTTTTTT. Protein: CASSFWQGNEKLFF.

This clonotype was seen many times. The CDR3 nucleotides are TGTGCCAGCAGTTCGGGAGCAGCTAATCAGCCCCAGCATTTT. Protein sequence: CASSSGAANQPQHF. The chain combines TRBV12-3 or TRBV12-4 with TRBJ1-5; D is uncertain. The germline V and J ends were trimmed by 4 bases and 4 bases, with 11 bases remaining between them. The CDR3 runs to 14 residues.

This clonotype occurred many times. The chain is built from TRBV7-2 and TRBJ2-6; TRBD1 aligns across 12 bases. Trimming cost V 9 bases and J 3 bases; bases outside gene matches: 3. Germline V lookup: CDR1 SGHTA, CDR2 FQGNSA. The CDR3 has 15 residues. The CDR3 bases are TGTGCCAGTGGGACAGGGGGCTTTGGGGCCAACGTCCTGACTTTC. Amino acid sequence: CASGTGGFGANVLTF.

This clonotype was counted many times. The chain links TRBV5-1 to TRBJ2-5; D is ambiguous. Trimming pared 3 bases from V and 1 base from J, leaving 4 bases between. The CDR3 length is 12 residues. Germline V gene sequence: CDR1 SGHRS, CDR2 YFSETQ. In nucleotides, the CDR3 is TGCGCCAGCAGCTCGGTCCAAGAGACCCAGTACTTC. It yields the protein CASSSVQETQYF.

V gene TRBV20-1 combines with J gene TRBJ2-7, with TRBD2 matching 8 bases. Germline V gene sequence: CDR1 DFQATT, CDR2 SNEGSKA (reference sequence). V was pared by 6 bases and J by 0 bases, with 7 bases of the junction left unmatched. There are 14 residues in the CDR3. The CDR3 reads CSALRAGASYEQYF. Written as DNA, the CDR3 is TGCAGTGCGTTACGAGCGGGAGCCTCCTACGAGCAGTACTTC.

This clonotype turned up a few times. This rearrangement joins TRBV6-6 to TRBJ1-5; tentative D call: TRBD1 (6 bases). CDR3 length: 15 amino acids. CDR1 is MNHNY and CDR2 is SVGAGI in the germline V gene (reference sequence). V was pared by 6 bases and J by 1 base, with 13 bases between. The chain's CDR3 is CASSPGGFSNQPQHF. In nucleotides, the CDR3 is TGTGCCAGCAGCCCGGGGGGCTTCAGCAATCAGCCCCAGCATTTT.

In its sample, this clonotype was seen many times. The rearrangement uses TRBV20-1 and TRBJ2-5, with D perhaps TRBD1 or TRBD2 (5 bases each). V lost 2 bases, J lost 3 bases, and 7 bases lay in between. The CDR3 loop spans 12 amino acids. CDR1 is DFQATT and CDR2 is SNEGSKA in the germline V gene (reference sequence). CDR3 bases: TGCAGTGCTAGACGAGGGGAAGAGACCCAGTACTTC. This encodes CSARRGEETQYF.

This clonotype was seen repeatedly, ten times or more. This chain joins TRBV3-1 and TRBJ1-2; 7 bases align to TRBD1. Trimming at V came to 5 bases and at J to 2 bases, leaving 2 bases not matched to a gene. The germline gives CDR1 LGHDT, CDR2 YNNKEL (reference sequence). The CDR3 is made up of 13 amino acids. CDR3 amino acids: CASSTGQNYGYTF. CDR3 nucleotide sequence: TGTGCCAGCAGCACGGGACAGAACTATGGCTACACCTTC.

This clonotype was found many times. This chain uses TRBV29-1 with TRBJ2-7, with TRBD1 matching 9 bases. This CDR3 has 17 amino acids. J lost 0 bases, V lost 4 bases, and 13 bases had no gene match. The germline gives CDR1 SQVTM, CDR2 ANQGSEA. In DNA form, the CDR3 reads TGCAGCGTTGTGTGGGGAGGGGACAGGGCCAGCTCCTACGAGCAGTACTTC. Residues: CSVVWGGDRASSYEQYF.

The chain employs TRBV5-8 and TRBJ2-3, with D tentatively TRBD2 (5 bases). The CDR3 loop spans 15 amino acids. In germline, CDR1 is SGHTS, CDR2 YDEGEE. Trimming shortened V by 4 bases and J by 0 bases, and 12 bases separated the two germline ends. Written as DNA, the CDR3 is TGTGCCAGCAGCGCCGGACGGACTAGCACAGATACGCAGTATTTT. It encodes CASSAGRTSTDTQYF.

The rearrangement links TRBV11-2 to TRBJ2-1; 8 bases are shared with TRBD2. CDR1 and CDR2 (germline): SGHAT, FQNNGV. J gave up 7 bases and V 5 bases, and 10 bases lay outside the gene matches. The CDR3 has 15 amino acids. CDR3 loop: CASSRIAGGRNEQFF. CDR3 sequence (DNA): TGTGCCAGCAGCCGGATTGCGGGGGGTCGGAATGAGCAGTTCTTC. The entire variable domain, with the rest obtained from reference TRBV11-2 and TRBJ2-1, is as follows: EAGVAQSPRYKIIEKRQSVAFWCNPISGHATLYWYQQILGQGPKLLIQFQNNGVVDDSQLPKDRFSAERLKGVDSTLKIQPAKLEDSAVYLCASSRIAGGRNEQFFGPGTRLTVL.

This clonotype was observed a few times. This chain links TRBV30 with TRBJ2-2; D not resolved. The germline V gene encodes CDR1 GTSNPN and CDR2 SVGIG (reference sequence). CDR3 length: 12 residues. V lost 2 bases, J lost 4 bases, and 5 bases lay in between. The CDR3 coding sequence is TGTGCCTGGAGTACACCCACCGGGGAGCTGTTTTTT. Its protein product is CAWSTPTGELFF.

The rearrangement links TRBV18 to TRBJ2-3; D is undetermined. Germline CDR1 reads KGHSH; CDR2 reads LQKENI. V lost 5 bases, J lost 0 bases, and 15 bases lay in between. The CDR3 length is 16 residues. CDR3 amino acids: CASSEKLGVSTDTQYF. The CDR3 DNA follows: TGTGCCAGCTCAGAAAAGTTGGGCGTAAGCACAGATACGCAGTATTTT. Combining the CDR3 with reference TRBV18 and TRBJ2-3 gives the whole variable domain NAGVMQNPRHLVRRRGQEARLRCSPMKGHSHVYWYRQLPEEGLKFMVYLQKENIIDESGMPKERFSAEFPKEGPSILRIQQVVRGDSAAYFCASSEKLGVSTDTQYFGPGTRLTVL.

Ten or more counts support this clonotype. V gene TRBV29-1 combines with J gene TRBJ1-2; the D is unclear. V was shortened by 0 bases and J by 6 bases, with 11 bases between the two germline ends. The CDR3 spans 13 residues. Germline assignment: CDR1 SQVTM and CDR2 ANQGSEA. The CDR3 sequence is CSVEDLGGNGYTF. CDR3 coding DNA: TGCAGCGTTGAAGACTTAGGAGGGAATGGCTACACCTTC.

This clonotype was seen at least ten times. The CDR3 is CASSLTGIQETQYF. The CDR3, as DNA: TGCGCCAGCAGCCTGACAGGAATCCAAGAGACCCAGTACTTC. This chain connects TRBV10-1 to TRBJ2-5, with TRBD1 as a possible D gene (6 bases). CDR1 WNHNN and CDR2 SYGVQD come from the germline V gene (reference sequence). The CDR3 totals 14 residues. With 6 bases removed from V and 1 base from J, the gap between germline ends came to 12 bases.

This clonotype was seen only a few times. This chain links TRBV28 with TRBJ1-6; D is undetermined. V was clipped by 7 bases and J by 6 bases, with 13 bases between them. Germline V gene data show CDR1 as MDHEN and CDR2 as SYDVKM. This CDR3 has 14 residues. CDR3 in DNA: TGTGCCAGCACCGGAACAGCGTTTAATTCACCCCTCCACTTT. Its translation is CASTGTAFNSPLHF.

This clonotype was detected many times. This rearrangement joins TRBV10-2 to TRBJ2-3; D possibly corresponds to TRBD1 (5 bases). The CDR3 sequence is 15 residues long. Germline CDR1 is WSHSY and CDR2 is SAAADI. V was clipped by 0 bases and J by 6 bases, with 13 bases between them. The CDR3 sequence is CASSESKGSGDTQYF. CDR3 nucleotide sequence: TGCGCCAGCAGTGAGTCGAAGGGGTCCGGCGATACGCAGTATTTT.

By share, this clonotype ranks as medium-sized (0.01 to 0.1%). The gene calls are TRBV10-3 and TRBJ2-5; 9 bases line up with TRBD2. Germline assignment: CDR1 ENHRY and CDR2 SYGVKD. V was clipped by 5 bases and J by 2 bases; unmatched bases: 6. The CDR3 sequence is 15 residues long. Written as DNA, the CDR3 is TGTGCCATCAGTAGCGGACTAGCGAGACAAGAGACCCAGTACTTC. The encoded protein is CAISSGLARQETQYF.

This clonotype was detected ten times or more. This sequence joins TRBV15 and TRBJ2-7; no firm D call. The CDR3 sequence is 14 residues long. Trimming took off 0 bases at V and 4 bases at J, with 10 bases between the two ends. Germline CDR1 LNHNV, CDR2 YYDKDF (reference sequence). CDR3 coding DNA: TGTGCCACCAGCAGAGATCTCGGTCGGTACGAGCAGTACTTC. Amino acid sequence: CATSRDLGRYEQYF.

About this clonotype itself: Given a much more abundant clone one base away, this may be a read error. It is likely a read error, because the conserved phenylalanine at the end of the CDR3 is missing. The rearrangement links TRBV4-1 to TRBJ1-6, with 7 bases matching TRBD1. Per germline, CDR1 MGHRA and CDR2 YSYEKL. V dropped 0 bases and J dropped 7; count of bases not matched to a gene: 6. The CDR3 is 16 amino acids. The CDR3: CASSQESQGVNSPLHS. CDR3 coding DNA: TGCGCCAGCAGCCAAGAGAGTCAGGGGGTAAATTCACCCCTCCACTCT.

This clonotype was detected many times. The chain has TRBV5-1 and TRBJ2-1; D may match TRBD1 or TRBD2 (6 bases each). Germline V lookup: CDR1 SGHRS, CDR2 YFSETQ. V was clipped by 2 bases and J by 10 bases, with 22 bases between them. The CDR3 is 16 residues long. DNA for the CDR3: TGCGCCAGCAGCTTCTCCGGGGCCGAGGGGGGTCGAGAGCAGTTCTTC. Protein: CASSFSGAEGGREQFF.

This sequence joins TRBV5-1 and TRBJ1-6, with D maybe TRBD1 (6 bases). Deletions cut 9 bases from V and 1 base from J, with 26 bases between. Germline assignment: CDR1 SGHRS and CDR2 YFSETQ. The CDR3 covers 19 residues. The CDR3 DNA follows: TGCGCCACCTCATGGGGAGGTGCAGGGGAGCAATCCTATAATTCACCCCTCCACTTT. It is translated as CATSWGGAGEQSYNSPLHF.